This T cell receptor (beta chain) was observed in a study of CD8 T cells in ankylosing spondylitis. Findings and caveats of the study: Characteristic of ankylosing spondylitis blood, it appeared, was a TCR beta motif comprising roughly eight highly homologous variants.

A few counts support this clonotype. Its antigen is unidentified. Each CDR3 protein is one row after TCRdb ran MiXCR on the 5' RACE reads. The data show around 890,000 distinct CDR3 sequences, 10% to 15% seen once. Specimen: blood, either unsorted or a sorted T cell fraction (not recorded which). This sequence was found in a male donor with ankylosing spondylitis.

CDR3 residues: CASTPSDLNGYTF. The CDR3, as DNA: TGTGCCAGCACCCCTTCCGACCTTAATGGCTACACCTTC. This chain connects TRBV12-3 or TRBV12-4 to TRBJ1-2; D gene unclear. The CDR3 has 13 residues. V was cut by 7 bases and J by 6 bases, with 15 bases left in between.